This is a list of T cell receptor beta chains from one sample in a study of cytomegalovirus exposure and HLA in healthy donors. Sequencing used immunoSEQ multiplex PCR; TCRdb keeps in-frame clones, though not all of them. The sample lists some 160,000 clones, roughly 80% occurring once. The specimen was PBMCs. These TCRs come from a male donor in good health and CMV-seronegative. Each CDR3 is given with its conserved first and last residue. A D gene is named only where the DNA matches it firmly. Size values are once, few and many counts, or a class for expanded clones, and some rows have none.

V: TRBV28; D: -; J: TRBJ2-5; size: -; DNA: TGTGCCAGCAGTTTTGGAGGGGTTAACCAAGAGACCCAGTACTTC; CDR3: CASSFGGVNQETQYF
V: TRBV20-1; D: -; J: TRBJ2-1; size: once; DNA: TGCAGTGCTAGTTACGGCAATGAGCAGTTCTTC; CDR3: CSASYGNEQFF
V: TRBV6-1; D: TRBD2; J: TRBJ2-3; size: few; DNA: TGTGCCAGCAGTGAGTTGGGAACCAGGGACTACACAGATACGCAGTATTTT; CDR3: CASSELGTRDYTDTQYF
V: TRBV7-6; D: -; J: TRBJ1-1; size: -; DNA: TGTGCCAGCAGCCCCTCGACGGGGTGGACTGAAGCTTTCTTT; CDR3: CASSPSTGWTEAFF
V: TRBV18; D: -; J: TRBJ2-7; size: -; DNA: TGTGCCAGCTCACCCGCAAAAGGAGAAGAGCAGTACTTC; CDR3: CASSPAKGEEQYF
V: TRBV5-1; D: TRBD2; J: TRBJ2-3; size: -; DNA: TGCGCCAGCAGCTTGTCCCCAGCGGGAGCGTCAGATACGCAGTATTTT; CDR3: CASSLSPAGASDTQYF
V: TRBV28; D: -; J: TRBJ1-1; size: -; DNA: TGTGCCAGCAGTTTAGGGCAGACCATGCGTGAAGCTTTCTTT; CDR3: CASSLGQTMREAFF
V: TRBV19; D: TRBD1; J: TRBJ1-1; size: -; DNA: TGTGCCAGTAGTATAGATCTCGGACAGGAGGTTGAAGCTTTCTTT; CDR3: CASSIDLGQEVEAFF
V: TRBV27; D: TRBD1; J: TRBJ2-5; size: -; DNA: TGTGCCAGCAGTTTATGGTCGGGACAGGGAGGTGGAGAGACCCAGTACTTC; CDR3: CASSLWSGQGGGETQYF
V: TRBV6-6; D: TRBD1; J: TRBJ1-4; size: -; DNA: TGTGCCAGCAGGGTAAGGGGGCCCAATGAAAAACTGTTTTTT; CDR3: CASRVRGPNEKLFF
V: TRBV18; D: -; J: TRBJ2-1; size: -; DNA: TGTGCCAGCTCACCGGCAGCAGGCCCCTCCTCCTACAATGAGCAGTTCTTC; CDR3: CASSPAAGPSSYNEQFF
V: TRBV28; D: -; J: TRBJ1-3; size: -; DNA: TGTGCCAGCAGTTCCGCGGGGGTCTCTGGAAACACCATATATTTT; CDR3: CASSSAGVSGNTIYF
V: TRBV9; D: -; J: TRBJ2-1; size: -; DNA: TGTGCCAGCAGCGTAGGGGGTAGCGGATTATACAATGAGCAGTTCTTC; CDR3: CASSVGGSGLYNEQFF
V: TRBV5-1; D: TRBD2; J: TRBJ2-7; size: -; DNA: TGCGCCAGCAGCTTGTCGACTAGCGGCCCCTACGAGCAGTACTTC; CDR3: CASSLSTSGPYEQYF
V: TRBV7-2; D: -; J: TRBJ2-3; size: -; DNA: TGTGCCAGCAGCCCCACTCGACTAGTCACAGATACGCAGTATTTT; CDR3: CASSPTRLVTDTQYF
V: TRBV7-9; D: TRBD1; J: TRBJ1-5; size: few; DNA: TGTGCCAGCAGCTTAGCCGGGACAGGGGGCCATCAGCCCCAGCATTTT; CDR3: CASSLAGTGGHQPQHF
V: TRBV4-1; D: -; J: TRBJ1-6; size: -; DNA: TGCGCCAGCAGCCAAATCGTAAATTCACCCCTCCACTTT; CDR3: CASSQIVNSPLHF
V: TRBV27; D: -; J: TRBJ1-3; size: -; DNA: TGTGCCAGCAGCCCGGGGGTCTCTGGAAACACCATATATTTT; CDR3: CASSPGVSGNTIYF
V: TRBV18; D: TRBD2; J: TRBJ2-5; size: -; DNA: TGTGCCAGCTCTTCTAGCGGGGTCAATCAAGAGACCCAGTACTTC; CDR3: CASSSSGVNQETQYF
V: TRBV19; D: TRBD2; J: TRBJ2-7; size: -; DNA: TGTGCCAGTAGTATTACTAGCGGGGAGACCTACGAGCAGTACTTC; CDR3: CASSITSGETYEQYF
V: TRBV7-3; D: TRBD1; J: TRBJ1-1; size: -; DNA: TGTGCCAGCAGCTCAGACAGGGGTACTGAAGCTTTCTTT; CDR3: CASSSDRGTEAFF
V: TRBV7-3; D: TRBD1; J: TRBJ1-1; size: -; DNA: TGTGCCAGCAGCTTACGTCCCGGGACAGGGGCTGAAGCTTTCTTT; CDR3: CASSLRPGTGAEAFF
V: TRBV5-4; D: TRBD1; J: TRBJ1-2; size: -; DNA: TGTGCCAGCAGGACGGGACAGGGGGCGGGCTATGGCTACACCTTC; CDR3: CASRTGQGAGYGYTF
V: TRBV6-1; D: TRBD1; J: TRBJ2-7; size: -; DNA: TGTGCCAGCAGTGGGACAGGGGTGGCCTACGAGCAGTACTTC; CDR3: CASSGTGVAYEQYF
V: TRBV7-3; D: TRBD1; J: TRBJ1-1; size: -; DNA: TGTGCCAGCAGCGCTACAGGGGGACGCACTGAAGCTTTCTTT; CDR3: CASSATGGRTEAFF
V: TRBV5-1; D: -; J: TRBJ2-1; size: once; DNA: TGCGCCAGCAGCAGGGACTCTTCCGTTGAGCAGTTCTTC; CDR3: CASSRDSSVEQFF
V: TRBV5-4; D: TRBD1; J: TRBJ1-6; size: -; DNA: TGTGCCAGCAGCCCGGACAGGGGGCTTTCACCCCTCCACTTT; CDR3: CASSPDRGLSPLHF
V: TRBV28; D: TRBD1; J: TRBJ2-5; size: -; DNA: TGTGCCAGCAGCCTAACTCCGACAGGGGAAGAGACCCAGTACTTC; CDR3: CASSLTPTGEETQYF
V: TRBV4-1; D: TRBD2; J: TRBJ2-2; size: few; DNA: TGCGCCAGCAGCCGGGGGGGACTAGCGGGAGCAGGGGACACCGGGGAGCTGTTTTTT; CDR3: CASSRGGLAGAGDTGELFF
V: TRBV7-6; D: -; J: TRBJ1-2; size: -; DNA: TGTGCCAGCAGCCCCTTCACAGGCGACCACTATGGCTACACCTTC; CDR3: CASSPFTGDHYGYTF
V: TRBV9; D: TRBD1; J: TRBJ1-2; size: -; DNA: TGTGCCAGCAGCGTTGAGGGGGCGATGGACTATGGCTACACCTTC; CDR3: CASSVEGAMDYGYTF
V: TRBV11-2; D: TRBD1; J: TRBJ2-1; size: once; DNA: TGTGCCAGCAGCCGGGGACAGGGGGATGAGCAGTTCTTC; CDR3: CASSRGQGDEQFF
V: TRBV21-1; D: -; J: TRBJ2-7; size: -; DNA: TGTGCCAGCAGCAAAGCCGGGCAGAGGAAGGGGCGGGAGGACTTTAGCGGGGCGCGCGAGCAGTACTTC; CDR3: CASSKAGQRKGREDFSGAREQYF
V: TRBV29-1; D: TRBD1; J: TRBJ2-1; size: -; DNA: TGCAGCGTTGATAGGGGACAGAACAATGAGCAGTTCTTC; CDR3: CSVDRGQNNEQFF
V: TRBV18; D: TRBD1; J: TRBJ1-2; size: -; DNA: TGTGCCAGCTCACCTACGACAGGGGGCGGTAGGAACTATGGCTACACCTTC; CDR3: CASSPTTGGGRNYGYTF
V: TRBV7-8; D: TRBD2; J: TRBJ2-7; size: -; DNA: TGTGCCAGCAGCATAACCGGGACTAGTCTCGAGCAGTACTTC; CDR3: CASSITGTSLEQYF
V: TRBV7-8; D: -; J: TRBJ2-7; size: -; DNA: TGTGCCAGCAGCTCGGAGTACCCCTTAAGACTAGTTACCCAAAACTACGAGCAGTACTTC; CDR3: CASSSEYPLRLVTQNYEQYF
V: TRBV29-1; D: -; J: TRBJ1-1; size: -; DNA: TGCAGCGTTGAGGGGGACTACACTGAAGCTTTCTTT; CDR3: CSVEGDYTEAFF
V: TRBV14; D: TRBD2; J: TRBJ2-1; size: -; DNA: TGTGCCAGCAGCTTCCTAGCGGGGGGGCCTACTGAGCAGTTCTTC; CDR3: CASSFLAGGPTEQFF
V: TRBV7-2; D: TRBD2; J: TRBJ2-5; size: few; DNA: TGTGCCAGCAGCCCGTCCACTAGCGGGCCACAAGAGACCCAGTACTTC; CDR3: CASSPSTSGPQETQYF
V: TRBV7-2; D: -; J: TRBJ2-2; size: -; DNA: TGTGCCAGCAGCTTAGAAATTAGATCCGGGGAGCTGTTTTTT; CDR3: CASSLEIRSGELFF
V: TRBV30; D: -; J: TRBJ1-1; size: -; DNA: TGTGCCTGGAGTGTCGGGATGAACACTGAAGCTTTCTTT; CDR3: CAWSVGMNTEAFF
V: TRBV2; D: -; J: TRBJ2-1; size: once; DNA: TGTGCCAGCAGTGAGGGGCAGGGAATCCGCAATGAGCAGTTCTTC; CDR3: CASSEGQGIRNEQFF
V: TRBV7-6; D: -; J: TRBJ1-6; size: -; DNA: TGTGCCAGCAGCTTGACAGTCTATAATTCACCCCTCCACTTT; CDR3: CASSLTVYNSPLHF
V: TRBV2; D: -; J: TRBJ2-7; size: -; DNA: TGTGCCAGCAAAGAAGATATTCCACGGGAGCAGTACTTC; CDR3: CASKEDIPREQYF